Sequencing of this T cell receptor beta chain was carried out in a study of identical twins. Broader study findings: High-abundance cord blood beta clonotypes had fewer insertions; memory repertoires showed none. Within beta out-of-frame sequences, the excess sharing observed between twins was weaker.

Trimming took 6 bases from V and 0 from J, leaving 6 bases between them. This CDR3 comprises 13 residues. Germline V gives CDR1 LNHDA, CDR2 SQIVND (reference sequence). TCRdb re-analysed the 5' RACE reads in MiXCR, keeping a single row per CDR3 protein. The data show 420,000 or so distinct CDR3 sequences, approximately 17% seen once. This clonotype was recorded at least ten times. Its matching antigen is unknown. This rearrangement joins TRBV19 to TRBJ2-1; D is possibly TRBD1 (5 bases). The source is a man over 45 in good health. The specimen sequenced was naive T cells sorted from blood. The CDR3 loop reads CASSDSSYNEQFF. Here the CDR3 DNA reads TGTGCCAGTAGCGACAGCTCCTACAATGAGCAGTTCTTC.